This paragraph reports one T cell receptor beta chain. The clone's antigen remains unknown. No much larger clone is present one base from it, and per-base qualities are unavailable. Trimming takes 1 base from V and 11 bases from J, and the germline ends sit 18 bases apart. The germline V gene sets CDR1 to SGHTA and CDR2 to FQGNSA. The CDR3 contains 15 residues, cysteine and phenylalanine counted. Here the CDR3 DNA is all that survives: 45 bases in frame from base 1. This record comes from a study of T cells in Graves' hyperthyroidism and ophthalmopathy (dated by TCRdb to 2018 to 2020). Regarding the study in general: To identify distinguishing TCR V-J signatures, a discovery cohort of about 100 patients was used, comprising 43 with Graves' ophthalmopathy and 57 with stable Graves' hyperthyroidism. Whether ophthalmopathy could be predicted prospectively was tested in an independent validation cohort made up of about 20 hyperthyroidism patients plus 17 patients who later progressed to ophthalmopathy. The roughly 91 discovery patients were randomly divided into training and test sets at a 7:3 ratio. In addition, the study compared T-cell repertoires in thyroid tissue and in blood from roughly 6 Graves' hyperthyroidism patients. After blood sampling, hyperthyroidism patients were treated with methimazole at a starting dose of 30 mg daily, and ophthalmopathy patients were treated with high-dose intravenous methylprednisolone. The paper describes TCR Vbeta CDR3 sequencing of about 140 peripheral blood samples, made up of about 40 ophthalmopathy patients, approximately 73 hyperthyroidism patients and 17 progressor patients.

The TCR beta CDR3 regions were amplified from RNA transcripts. A first-round RT-PCR of the TCR CDR3 used the HTBI primer set with the Qiagen OneStep RT-PCR kit. A second multiplex PCR round built the libraries, followed by size selection and purification. Sequencing of the libraries was done on an Illumina HiSeq2000 using paired-end 100 bp reads. The study's own analysis went as follows. SOAPnuke was used to process the raw data, with reads discarded if the reads contained adapters or uncalled bases, had a mean Phred below 15, or lacked an exact constant-primer or identifier match. COPE v1.2.5 was used to merge high-quality paired reads, and clonotypes were defined as unique nucleotide sequences. MiTCR v1.1 was used to align the clonotypes against IMGT TRBV, TRBD and TRBJ reference segments. Analysis was restricted to V-J combinations with a frequency above 0.0001, which covered 99.2% of repertoires. The TCS score was defined as the ratio of F50 (clonal expansion) to E x V (chaos), calculated using BLOSUM62-based TCRdist between CDR3 peptides within each V-J. Welch's t-statistics and random forest reduced roughly 500 V-J features to under 15, which were used in a naive Bayes classifier (R e1071). The Morisita-Horn index was used to measure how similar the thyroid and blood repertoires were. TCRdb handled the public reads itself, with Q25 trimming in fastp and clone calling in MiXCR, and kept productive beta chains. A single entry per CDR3 protein holds the most common genes and DNA from its merged rows. V and J calls and clone size were set by TCRdb, not the authors. This sample is represented by 550,000 to 700,000 distinct CDR3 sequences; under 60% of them were singletons. The ten largest clones take up 19% of the sample.

Exclusion was applied to patients with uncontrolled infections, other autoimmune diseases, pregnancy or lactation. Clinical symptoms, serum thyroxine and TRAb, thyroid ultrasound, and orbital computed tomography formed the basis for the diagnoses. Trizol reagent was used to extract total RNA, and RNA quality was then checked on an Agilent 2100 Bioanalyzer. Study-wide findings and limitations: Most expanded thyroid clonotypes (frequency above 0.001) were also found in blood, which suggests that blood repertoires may mirror thyroid immune responses. A model built on a 13 V-J signature distinguished ophthalmopathy from stable hyperthyroidism, reaching 87.88% sensitivity and approximately 83% specificity in cross-validation and 80%/75% in testing. Sample size was not statistically predetermined, and blinding of investigators to group allocation was not performed. During validation, the model predicted progression to ophthalmopathy a median of around 6 months ahead of onset, with around 65% sensitivity and about 72% specificity.

This sequence uses TRBV7-2 and TRBJ1-5; the D segment cannot be called with confidence. The source of this sequence is an adult woman with Graves' disease, either hyperthyroidism or ophthalmopathy (not recorded which). The specimen sequenced was peripheral blood or thyroid tissue (not recorded which). The nucleotides read TGTGCCAGCAGCTTAGGGTTCTCGGGGATCACGACCCAGCATTTT. The resulting protein is CASSLGFSGITTQHF.